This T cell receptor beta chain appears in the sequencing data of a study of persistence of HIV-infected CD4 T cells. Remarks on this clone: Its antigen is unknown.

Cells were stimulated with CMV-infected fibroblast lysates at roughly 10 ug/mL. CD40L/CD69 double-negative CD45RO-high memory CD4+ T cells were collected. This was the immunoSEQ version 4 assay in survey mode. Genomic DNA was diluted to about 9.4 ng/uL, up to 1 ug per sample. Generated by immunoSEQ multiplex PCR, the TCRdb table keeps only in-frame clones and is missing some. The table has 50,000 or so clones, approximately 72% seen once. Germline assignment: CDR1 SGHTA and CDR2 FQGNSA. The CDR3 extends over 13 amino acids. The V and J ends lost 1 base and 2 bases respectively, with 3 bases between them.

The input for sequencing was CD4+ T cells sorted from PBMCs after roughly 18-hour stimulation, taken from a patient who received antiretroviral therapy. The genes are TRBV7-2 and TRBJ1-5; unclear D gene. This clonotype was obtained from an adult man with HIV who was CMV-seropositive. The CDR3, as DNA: TGTGCCAGCAGCTTAGAGCGCAATCAGCCCCAGCATTTT. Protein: CASSLERNQPQHF.